This T cell receptor (delta chain) comes out of a study of gamma delta lymphoproliferative disorders and STAT genes. CDR1 GEAIGNYY and CDR2 EKD come from the germline V gene. The CDR3 is 15 residues long. TCRdb called clones anew from the multiplex PCR reads with CATT. The sample holds about 3,800 delta-chain clones, about 1% seen once. This clone was counted a few times. The TCRdb protein, from a much larger clone, departs from this DNA's translation at residue 2, likely by read error; the protein shown derives from the DNA. Genomic DNA from isolated PBMCs served as the sequencing template. The specimen was blood. The sequence came from a human donor in good health. The gene calls are TRDV2 and TRDJ2, with 10 bases aligning to TRDD3. CDR3 DNA sequence: TGTTCCTGTGACAGGATGGGGGATACAACAGCACAACTCTTCTTT. This encodes CSCDRMGDTTAQLFF.